A selection of T cell receptor beta chains follows, all from one sample in a study of blood T cell repertoires in COVID-19. Sequenced by immunoSEQ multiplex PCR; TCRdb stores in-frame clones only, minus some. The sample carries 180,000 or so clones, over 75% recorded once. Material for sequencing was peripheral blood. The receptors here all came from a man aged 35 to 55 with active or convalescent COVID-19. The CDR3 runs from the conserved cysteine through the conserved F or W. A D gene is named only where the DNA matches it firmly. Size is omitted from some rows. Given values are once, few, many or a class for expanded clones.

cdr3_nt cdr3_aa j_call v_call clone_size d_call
TGTGCCAGCAGCCCAAATAGACAGTATGGCTACACCTTC CASSPNRQYGYTF TRBJ1-2 TRBV14 - -
TGTGCCACCAGTGGCGGTAATGAGCAGTTCTTC CATSGGNEQFF TRBJ2-1 TRBV24-1 - -
TGTGCCAGCTCACCACCTAACGACAGGGGCAATCAGCCCCAGCATTTT CASSPPNDRGNQPQHF TRBJ1-5 TRBV18 - TRBD1
TGTGCCAGCAGTTACTCCGGGACACCGGGTTACACCTTC CASSYSGTPGYTF TRBJ1-2 TRBV6-5 - -
TGTGCCAGCAGTTTATCGACAGGCGTTGGAAACACCATATATTTT CASSLSTGVGNTIYF TRBJ1-3 TRBV28 once -
TGTGCCAGCAGCCAAGAGTTCCTTGGGGCCTTATCCTACAATGAGCAGTTCTTC CASSQEFLGALSYNEQFF TRBJ2-1 TRBV3-1/TRBV3-2 - -
TGTGCCAGTAGCAAAACAGGGGCCGAGACTGAAGCTTTCTTT CASSKTGAETEAFF TRBJ1-1 TRBV19 - TRBD1
TGTGCCAGCAGTTTATATCCCGGTATGAGGATAGGAAACACCATATATTTT CASSLYPGMRIGNTIYF TRBJ1-3 TRBV27 few -
TGCGCCAGTGGGGTGGGGACAGAAGAGACCCAGTACTTC CASGVGTEETQYF TRBJ2-5 TRBV5-1 - TRBD1
TGTGCCAGCAGTTTACAGCGGGGGGCCGCTATTACCTACGAGCAGTACTTC CASSLQRGAAITYEQYF TRBJ2-7 TRBV27 once TRBD2
TGTGCCAGCAGCTACCTTAGCGGGGGGCCGGGCGAGCAGTACTTC CASSYLSGGPGEQYF TRBJ2-7 TRBV11-2 - TRBD2
TGTGCCAGCAGTTTGGGGGGGAACACTGAAGCTTTCTTT CASSLGGNTEAFF TRBJ1-1 TRBV6-5 - -
TGTGCCAGCAGCTGGCCAGGGAATGGCTACACCTTC CASSWPGNGYTF TRBJ1-2 TRBV11-2 once -
TGTGCCAGTAGTGGGCTCGCAAAACTGTTTTTT CASSGLAKLFF TRBJ1-4 TRBV19 - -
TGTGCCAGCAGTTACGCCGGGAGAGAAGAGACCCAGTACTTC CASSYAGREETQYF TRBJ2-5 TRBV6-2/TRBV6-3 - -
TGTGCCAGCAGCTTAACGGTGGACAGCTACAATGAGCAGTTCTTC CASSLTVDSYNEQFF TRBJ2-1 TRBV7-3 - -
TGCAGCGTTGGGGACAGCCTTCAGCCCCAGCATTTT CSVGDSLQPQHF TRBJ1-5 TRBV29-1 - TRBD1
TGTGCCAGCAGCAACTTAGACACCGGGGAGCTGTTTTTT CASSNLDTGELFF TRBJ2-2 TRBV11-3 - -
TGTGCTAGTGGTTTGGTAACAGGGGGGAATTCCTACACTGAAGCTTTCTTT CASGLVTGGNSYTEAFF TRBJ1-1 TRBV12-5 - TRBD1
TGTGCCTGGAGTCGGGGGAATGAAAAACTGTTTTTT CAWSRGNEKLFF TRBJ1-4 TRBV30 few -
TGCAGCTTTTCCCCGTGGCAAACCGGGGAGCTGTTTTTT CSFSPWQTGELFF TRBJ2-2 TRBV29-1 - -
TGTGCCAGCAGCCTAGGTGGCAGATTCAATCAGCCCCAGCATTTT CASSLGGRFNQPQHF TRBJ1-5 TRBV7-2 - -
TGTGCCTGGAGTGTACGTCGGAATGAAAAACTGTTTTTT CAWSVRRNEKLFF TRBJ1-4 TRBV30 - -
TGTGCCACCAGCAGAGATGCAGGGGGCTCCTACGAGCAGTACTTC CATSRDAGGSYEQYF TRBJ2-7 TRBV15 - TRBD1
TGTGCCTGGACTAGCGGGGGGGCCTACGAGCAGTACTTC CAWTSGGAYEQYF TRBJ2-7 TRBV30 - TRBD2
TGTGCCAGCAGCCAAGACCCGGGGGCAACTAATGAAAAACTGTTTTTT CASSQDPGATNEKLFF TRBJ1-4 TRBV3-1/TRBV3-2 - -
TGTGCCAGCAGTTTACAGGACATGGCCAACGTCCTGACTTTC CASSLQDMANVLTF TRBJ2-6 TRBV28 - -
TGTGCTAGCAGCCCGCTATCGATTATTCAAGAGACCCAGTACTTC CASSPLSIIQETQYF TRBJ2-5 TRBV7-7 - -
TGTGCCAGTAGTATAGAGGTGGCGGTTAGCAATCAGCCCCAGCATTTT CASSIEVAVSNQPQHF TRBJ1-5 TRBV19 - -
TGTGCCAGCTCACTCCCCACGGGACAGGGGGCGAGAGGCTACACCTTC CASSLPTGQGARGYTF TRBJ1-2 TRBV18 - TRBD1
TGCGCCAGCAGGCCCGGACAGGGGGCGGGTAATGAAAAACTGTTTTTT CASRPGQGAGNEKLFF TRBJ1-4 TRBV5-1 - TRBD1
TGTGCCAGCAGGGAACGACTAGCGGGAACCTACGAGCAGTACTTC CASRERLAGTYEQYF TRBJ2-7 TRBV27 once TRBD2
TGTGCCAGCAGCTTCGGCCAGGGCCTGAGAAACACCATATATTTT CASSFGQGLRNTIYF TRBJ1-3 TRBV7-9 medium-sized -
TGTGCCAGCAGCTTAGGATCAGGGGCTAACACTGAAGCTTTCTTT CASSLGSGANTEAFF TRBJ1-1 TRBV11-3 - -
TGTGCCAGCAGTGGTGAACAGGGGGCAACACCGACCATATATTTT CASSGEQGATPTIYF TRBJ1-3 TRBV2 - TRBD1
TGTGCCAGCAGTTACCTGGTGAGCAGGGGGCCCTCAGGGGAGACCCAGTACTTC CASSYLVSRGPSGETQYF TRBJ2-5 TRBV6-2/TRBV6-3 - TRBD1
TGTGCCACCAGTGATGCCGGGACTAGTCGTGAGACCCAGTACTTC CATSDAGTSRETQYF TRBJ2-5 TRBV24-1 once TRBD2
TGTGCCACAACCCGGGACTCCCATAATTCACCCCTCCACTTT CATTRDSHNSPLHF TRBJ1-6 TRBV6-5 - -
TGTGCCAGTAGTATTTCTCACGCCGGCTATGGCTACACCTTC CASSISHAGYGYTF TRBJ1-2 TRBV19 - -
TGTGCCAGCAGCTTACAATTGGGCCAGGGACAAGAGACCCAGTACTTC CASSLQLGQGQETQYF TRBJ2-5 TRBV7-8 once -
TGCGCCAGCAGCTTGGACAGCCCGAATCAGCCCCAGCATTTT CASSLDSPNQPQHF TRBJ1-5 TRBV5-1 - -
TGTGCCAGCAGTCCCGCTGAGGTAACAGATACGCAGTATTTT CASSPAEVTDTQYF TRBJ2-3 TRBV11-1 once -
TGTGCCAGCAGCTTACGGGGGGACGAGGCTACTTACGAGCAGTACTTC CASSLRGDEATYEQYF TRBJ2-7 TRBV7-9 - TRBD2
TGTGCCAGCAGGAAGACAGGGGGGGATGAAAAACTGTTTTTT CASRKTGGDEKLFF TRBJ1-4 TRBV5-4 - TRBD1
TGCAGTGCTAGTGGAACGGGGGGCCGAGTGGTTACCGGGGAGCTGTTTTTT CSASGTGGRVVTGELFF TRBJ2-2 TRBV20-1 - -
TGTGCCAGCAGTTTAAAAGGGCCGGGGGGCGTTACTTATGGCTACACCTTC CASSLKGPGGVTYGYTF TRBJ1-2 TRBV27 - -
TGTGCCAGCAGCTCCTATCCGACGAGGAGCTCCTACGAGCAGTACTTC CASSSYPTRSSYEQYF TRBJ2-7 TRBV11-2 - -
TGTGCCAGCAGTGCCGTGACAGGGTCGGGCCAGCCCCAGCATTTT CASSAVTGSGQPQHF TRBJ1-5 TRBV2 - TRBD1
TGTGCCAGCAGCCCCGTAGCGGGATCCTACAACAATGAGCAGTTCTTC CASSPVAGSYNNEQFF TRBJ2-1 TRBV3-1/TRBV3-2 - TRBD2
TGTGCCAGCAGGCTGGGACAGGGGTACGAAAAACTGTTTTTT CASRLGQGYEKLFF TRBJ1-4 TRBV28 - TRBD1
TGTGCCAGCAGCTTAATGGGCCAGCCCCAGCATTTT CASSLMGQPQHF TRBJ1-5 TRBV11-2 - -
TGTGCCAGCAGCCAACCCCGGACTGGATCTCCCGGGGAGCTGTTTTTT CASSQPRTGSPGELFF TRBJ2-2 TRBV3-1/TRBV3-2 - -
TGTGCCAGTAGTTTGGGACAGAGCTCCTACAATGAGCAGTTCTTC CASSLGQSSYNEQFF TRBJ2-1 TRBV19 - TRBD1